The 14 T cell receptor beta chains listed next were all sequenced from one sample in a study of molecular identifiers for immune sequencing clone quantification. TCRdb fed the PCR reads into MiXCR, producing one record per CDR3 protein. Of some 680,000 distinct CDR3 sequences listed, 25% were seen once; the top ten hold 0.78%. The sequencing sample was made of naive CD8+ T cells from blood, with Jurkat cell RNA spiked in. Subset of the sample: FACS-sorted CD8+CD4-CCR7+CD45RA+ naive T cells. The origin of the receptors is a human donor in good health. Some libraries in this study had Jurkat cell RNA spiked in.

This sequence joins TRBV7-9 and TRBJ2-2, with 11 bases lining up with TRBD2. J lost 4 bases, V lost 8 bases, and 3 bases had no gene match. CDR1 is SEHNR and CDR2 is FQNEAQ in the germline V gene (reference sequence). The CDR3 runs 14 residues. CDR3 region: CASPTSGSTGELFF. The CDR3 DNA follows: TGTGCCAGCCCTACTAGCGGGAGCACCGGGGAGCTGTTTTTT.

For this clonotype: Likely a read error: the CDR3 ends without its conserved phenylalanine or tryptophan. This chain connects TRBV30 to TRBJ2-7; D gene ambiguous. Between the trimmed V and J ends, which lost 0 bases and 4 bases, there was a span of 7 bases. In germline, CDR1 is GTSNPN, CDR2 SVGIG (reference sequence). This CDR3 spans 12 amino acids. The CDR3 spells CAWSVLSYEQYL. DNA for the CDR3: TGTGCCTGGAGTGTCTTAAGTTACGAGCAGTACCTC.

This clonotype was detected many times. CDR3 sequence (DNA): TGCAGCGTTGAGGGCCCCAGGGCCCCCGGGGAGCTGTTTTTT. This sequence encodes CSVEGPRAPGELFF. This chain connects TRBV29-1 to TRBJ2-2; maybe TRBD1 (5 bases). This CDR3 comprises 14 residues. V shed 3 bases and J shed 6 bases, with 14 bases lying between them. Germline V gene sequence: CDR1 SQVTM, CDR2 ANQGSEA.

The chain links TRBV20-1 to TRBJ2-7, with 7 bases matching TRBD1. Germline values: CDR1 DFQATT, CDR2 SNEGSKA (reference sequence). V gave up 1 base and J gave up 4 bases; unmatched junction bases: 4. The CDR3 consists of 13 residues. CDR3 loop: CSARGRDSYEQYF. CDR3 sequence (DNA): TGCAGTGCTAGAGGCCGGGACAGTTACGAGCAGTACTTC.

The sample holds many counts of this clonotype. J is TRBJ1-5 and V is TRBV2; perhaps TRBD1 as D (6 bases). Germline assignment: CDR1 SNHLY and CDR2 FYNNEI. CDR3 length: 15 amino acids. Trimming pared 4 bases from V and 0 bases from J, leaving 10 bases between. CDR3 amino acids: CASSGTEYSNQPQHF. In nucleotides, the CDR3 is TGTGCCAGCAGTGGGACAGAATATAGCAATCAGCCCCAGCATTTT.

With regard to this clonotype: This may stem from a read error, because a much larger clone lies one nucleotide away. The chain is built from TRBV19 and TRBJ1-5, with 7 nucleotides matching TRBD1. Trimming took 7 bases from V and 2 from J; bases not matched to a gene: 11. This CDR3 has 16 residues. Germline V lookup: CDR1 LNHDA, CDR2 SQIVND (reference sequence). The CDR3 loop is CASNLTGRLGNQPQHF. The CDR3 bases are TGTGCCAGTAATTTGACAGGGCGATTGGGCAATCAGCCCCAGCATTTT.

This clonotype was detected ten times or more. The J gene is TRBJ1-5, the V gene TRBV12-3 or TRBV12-4; D gene uncertain. This CDR3 has 14 amino acids. Trimming pared 3 bases from V and 6 bases from J, leaving 12 bases between. The CDR3 spells CASSFLLRGQPQHF. The CDR3 nucleotides are TGTGCCAGCAGTTTTTTATTGCGGGGTCAGCCCCAGCATTTT.

In its sample, this clonotype was seen a few times. The V call is TRBV13, the J call TRBJ2-5; D not certain. Germline-derived CDR1 and CDR2 are PRHDT and FYEKMQ (reference sequence). The CDR3 runs 14 residues. The germline V and J ends were trimmed by 2 bases and 5 bases, with 12 bases remaining between them. CDR3: CASSLRSASETQYF. The CDR3 DNA reads TGTGCCAGCAGCTTAAGGTCAGCAAGTGAGACCCAGTACTTC.

Details on this clonotype: This may stem from a read error, because a much larger clone lies one nucleotide away. CDR3 loop: CVSSPQGPNTEAFF. The DNA of the CDR3 is TGTGTCAGCAGTCCCCAGGGACCGAACACTGAAGCTTTCTTT. V gene TRBV28 combines with J gene TRBJ1-1, with D possibly matching TRBD1 (5 bases). The germline CDR1 and CDR2 sequences are MDHEN and SYDVKM. The CDR3 contains 14 residues.

In its sample, this clonotype was seen many times. The chain uses TRBV30 and TRBJ2-3; possible D gene TRBD2, 6 bases. Trimming took off 1 base at V and 5 bases at J, with 22 bases between the two ends. Germline CDR1 reads GTSNPN; CDR2 reads SVGIG (reference sequence). This CDR3 is built from 17 residues. CDR3 sequence reads: CAWSESPLAGTVDTQYF. The DNA for the CDR3 is TGTGCCTGGAGTGAATCCCCGCTAGCTGGGACTGTAGATACGCAGTATTTT.

As regards this clonotype: Just one base apart from a much larger clone, this may be a read error. The CDR3 nucleotides read TGCAATGCTAGAGGACATCCACCCCTGACAGATACGCAGTATTTT. Its translation: CNARGHPPLTDTQYF. The chain combines TRBV20-1 with TRBJ2-3, with a tentative D call TRBD1 (5 bases). CDR3 length: 15 amino acids. CDR1 and CDR2 from the germline V gene are DFQATT and SNEGSKA (reference sequence).

The V and J genes are TRBV28 and TRBJ2-7, with TRBD1 as a possible D gene (5 bases). Germline loops: CDR1 MDHEN, CDR2 SYDVKM. Trimming cost V 7 bases and J 7 bases, with 11 bases left between them. This CDR3 contains 11 residues. CDR3 protein: CASIRGGEQYF. DNA for the CDR3: TGTGCCAGCATTAGGGGTGGGGAGCAGTACTTC.

In its sample, this clonotype was seen many times. The CDR3 region has the DNA TGTGCCACGGGTGTTCTGAGGGGATCCCAGCCCCAGCATTTT. This sequence encodes CATGVLRGSQPQHF. The V gene is TRBV28, the J gene TRBJ1-5, with a tentative D call TRBD1 (5 bases). The ends were cut back, 10 bases at V and 7 bases at J, with 20 bases in the middle. CDR3 length equals 14 residues. CDR1 and CDR2 from the germline V gene are MDHEN and SYDVKM.

A few counts support this clonotype. This rearrangement joins TRBV19 to TRBJ1-5; no reliable D call. Germline CDR1 and CDR2: LNHDA and SQIVND (reference sequence). The CDR3 is made up of 14 amino acids. Deletions cut 3 bases from V and 2 bases from J, with 8 bases between. CDR3 amino acids: CASSILNRNQPQHF. DNA of the CDR3: TGTGCCAGTAGTATTTTGAACCGCAATCAGCCCCAGCATTTT.